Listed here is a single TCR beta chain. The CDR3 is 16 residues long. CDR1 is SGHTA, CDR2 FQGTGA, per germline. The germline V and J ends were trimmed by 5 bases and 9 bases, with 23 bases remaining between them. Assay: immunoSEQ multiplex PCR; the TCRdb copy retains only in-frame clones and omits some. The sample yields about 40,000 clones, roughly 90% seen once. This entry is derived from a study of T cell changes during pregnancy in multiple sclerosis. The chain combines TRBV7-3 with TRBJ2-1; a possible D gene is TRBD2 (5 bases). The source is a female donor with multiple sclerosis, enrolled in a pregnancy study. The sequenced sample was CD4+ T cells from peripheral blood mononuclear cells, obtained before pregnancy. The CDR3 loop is CASSLNVGLQASEQFF. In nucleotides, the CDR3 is TGTGCCAGCAGCCTTAACGTCGGACTTCAAGCGAGTGAGCAGTTCTTC.